Each of the 18 T cell receptor beta chains below was sequenced from the same sample in a study of shared clonotypes between healthy human individuals. TCRdb's copy holds only in-frame clones and misses some; the assay was immunoSEQ multiplex PCR. This table has roughly 2.2 million clones, over 90% appearing once. Material for sequencing was naive CD4+ T cells from PBMCs. Subset given: CD45RA+ positively selected. The receptor source for this set is a man aged 18 to 30 in good health. Some clones in this sample may be carry-over from other donors' samples.

This rearrangement joins TRBV5-1 to TRBJ2-2, with TRBD2 matching over 8 bases. The length of the CDR3 is 15 residues. The junction had 2 bases not matched to a gene; V was cut back by 3 bases and J by 1 base. The germline gives CDR1 SGHRS, CDR2 YFSETQ. DNA for the CDR3: TGCGCCAGCAGCTGGACTAGCTTGAACACCGGGGAGCTGTTTTTT. Residues: CASSWTSLNTGELFF. Filled out from reference TRBV5-1 and TRBJ2-2, the complete variable domain reads KAGVTQTPRYLIKTRGQQVTLSCSPISGHRSVSWYQQTPGQGLQFLFEYFSETQRNKGNFPGRFSGRQFSNSRSEMNVSTLELGDSALYLCASSWTSLNTGELFFGEGSRLTVL.

This chain joins TRBV18 and TRBJ2-1; perhaps TRBD2 as D (6 bases). The CDR3 consists of 15 residues. CDR1 and CDR2 from the germline V gene are KGHSH and LQKENI. Trimming took 3 bases from V and 9 from J, leaving 18 bases between them. The CDR3 loop is CASSPPHAGSSEQFF. CDR3 sequence (DNA): TGTGCCAGCTCACCCCCTCACGCGGGGTCGAGTGAGCAGTTCTTC.

V usage is TRBV5-1 and J usage is TRBJ2-1; 8 bases align to TRBD2. The CDR3 runs to 16 residues. CDR1 SGHRS and CDR2 YFSETQ come from the germline V gene. V was clipped by 6 bases and J by 8 bases; unmatched bases: 16. The CDR3 is CASTTRTGRGSHEQFF. Written as DNA, the CDR3 is TGCGCCAGCACCACCCGAACCGGGAGGGGGTCCCATGAGCAGTTCTTC. Full variable domain (missing parts from reference TRBV5-1 and TRBJ2-1): KAGVTQTPRYLIKTRGQQVTLSCSPISGHRSVSWYQQTPGQGLQFLFEYFSETQRNKGNFPGRFSGRQFSNSRSEMNVSTLELGDSALYLCASTTRTGRGSHEQFFGPGTRLTVL.

The chain joins TRBV28 to TRBJ1-5; possible D gene TRBD1, 5 bases. Germline V gives CDR1 MDHEN, CDR2 SYDVKM. The CDR3 extends over 15 amino acids. Between the trimmed V and J ends, which lost 4 bases and 3 bases, there was a span of 13 bases. The CDR3 nucleotides read TGTGCCAGCAGTTCCGAGGGGATCTCCAATCAGCCCCAGCATTTT. Protein: CASSSEGISNQPQHF.

A word on this clone: The same CDR3 also results from other DNA sequences found in this sample. This chain connects TRBV28 to TRBJ1-5; no firm D call. The CDR3 loop spans 15 amino acids. V lost 1 base and J 1 base, leaving 8 bases between the germline ends. Germline V gene data show CDR1 as MDHEN and CDR2 as SYDVKM. The chain's CDR3 is CASSLLAGSNQPQHF. In nucleotides, the CDR3 is TGTGCCAGCAGTTTATTGGCGGGAAGCAATCAGCCCCAGCATTTT.

The chain is built from TRBV28 and TRBJ2-7, with D tentatively TRBD2 (9 bases). The germline V gene encodes CDR1 MDHEN and CDR2 SYDVKM. This CDR3 is built from 20 residues. Trimming took off 5 bases at V and 4 bases at J, with 33 bases between the two ends. This CDR3 is CASSEWWSGGGLAGPYEQYF. The CDR3 DNA is TGTGCCAGCAGTGAGTGGTGGTCAGGGGGCGGGCTAGCGGGACCGTACGAGCAGTACTTC.

This clone came up once. The CDR3 bases are TGTGCCAGCAGTGAATATATTTCTAGCGGGAGTGCAGATACGCAGTATTTT. Protein sequence: CASSEYISSGSADTQYF. The chain uses TRBV25-1 and TRBJ2-3; 10 bases are a match to TRBD2. CDR3 length: 17 residues. In germline, CDR1 is MGHDK, CDR2 SYGVNS. J was trimmed by 4 bases and V by 0 bases; bases with no gene match: 7. Full variable domain (missing parts from reference TRBV25-1 and TRBJ2-3): EADIYQTPRYLVIGTGKKITLECSQTMGHDKMYWYQQDPGMELHLIHYSYGVNSTEKGDLSSESTVSRIRTEHFPLTLESARPSHTSQYLCASSEYISSGSADTQYFGPGTRLTVL.

This chain links TRBV6-1 with TRBJ1-2, with D unclear. The ends were cut back, 2 bases at V and 8 bases at J, with 9 bases in the middle. From germline, CDR1 is MNHNS and CDR2 SASEGT. This CDR3 spans 12 amino acids. The CDR3 is CASSERLPGYTF. CDR3 bases: TGTGCCAGCAGTGAAAGACTTCCCGGCTACACCTTC.

CDR3 protein: CASSSLRTEDTDTQYF. CDR3 sequence (DNA): TGTGCCAGCAGTTCGCTACGGACAGAAGACACAGATACGCAGTATTTT. The chain links TRBV27 to TRBJ2-3; D may be TRBD1 (6 bases). V lost 4 bases and J 2 bases, leaving 16 bases between the germline ends. CDR1 is MNHEY and CDR2 is SMNVEV in the germline V gene (reference sequence). CDR3 length equals 16 residues.

V and J are TRBV28 and TRBJ2-1; the match to TRBD2 covers 7 bases. Trimming took 5 bases from V and 1 from J; bases not matched to a gene: 20. CDR3 length equals 20 residues. CDR1 is MDHEN, CDR2 SYDVKM, per germline. The chain's CDR3 is CASSPNFAGDGRSSYNEQFF. The CDR3, as DNA: TGTGCCAGCAGTCCGAACTTTGCGGGGGACGGTAGAAGTTCCTACAATGAGCAGTTCTTC.

The V gene is TRBV5-1, the J gene TRBJ1-4, with D possibly matching TRBD1 (6 bases). Germline V gives CDR1 SGHRS, CDR2 YFSETQ. This CDR3 region has 14 residues. The germline V and J ends were trimmed by 4 bases and 8 bases, with 15 bases remaining between them. In nucleotides, the CDR3 is TGCGCCAGCAGCCGGGAACAGGGAGAAGAAAAACTGTTTTTT. Its translation: CASSREQGEEKLFF.

The chain couples TRBV7-2 to TRBJ2-1, with TRBD2 identical over 12 bases. This CDR3 contains 13 residues. Unmatched junction bases numbered 7, after V lost 4 bases and J lost 15 bases. Per germline, CDR1 SGHTA and CDR2 FQGNSA. The CDR3 here is CASSSPSGRDGFF. The CDR3 DNA sequence: TGTGCCAGCAGCTCCCCTAGCGGGAGGGATGGGTTCTTC.

This chain connects TRBV9 to TRBJ2-1; D is possibly TRBD2 (6 bases). The CDR3 sequence is 15 residues long. The V end lost 2 bases, the J end lost 8 bases, and 17 bases lay between the germline ends. Germline CDR1 SGDLS, CDR2 YYNGEE. The CDR3 DNA reads TGTGCCAGCAGCGTCAGCTCCGGGAGAATCTATGAGCAGTTCTTC. Translated: CASSVSSGRIYEQFF.

This clone has a handful of counts. Other DNA sequences of this sample code for an identical CDR3. The CDR3 DNA reads TGTGCCAGCAGCTTGGGTTGGGGCTCTGGGGCCAACGTCCTGACTTTC. It is translated as CASSLGWGSGANVLTF. The J gene is TRBJ2-6, the V gene TRBV5-6; D is uncertain. This CDR3 comprises 16 residues. V shed 0 bases and J shed 0 bases, with 7 bases lying between them. Germline CDR1 SGHDT, CDR2 YYEEEE. The full variable domain, with the rest looked up from reference TRBV5-6 and TRBJ2-6, is DAGVTQSPTHLIKTRGQQVTLRCSPKSGHDTVSWYQQALGQGPQFIFQYYEEEERQRGNFPDRFSGHQFPNYSSELNVNALLLGDSALYLCASSLGWGSGANVLTFGAGSRLTVL.

The V gene is TRBV5-1, the J gene TRBJ2-1; 9 bases fit TRBD1. The V and J ends lost 3 bases and 0 bases, in that order; junction bases with no gene match: 7. The CDR3 sequence is 17 residues long. Germline lookup yields CDR1 SGHRS and CDR2 YFSETQ. This CDR3 reads CASSSTLQGASYNEQFF. The DNA for the CDR3 is TGCGCCAGCAGCTCCACCCTACAGGGGGCCTCCTACAATGAGCAGTTCTTC. The whole variable domain, remainder taken from reference TRBV5-1 and TRBJ2-1, is KAGVTQTPRYLIKTRGQQVTLSCSPISGHRSVSWYQQTPGQGLQFLFEYFSETQRNKGNFPGRFSGRQFSNSRSEMNVSTLELGDSALYLCASSSTLQGASYNEQFFGPGTRLTVL.

This clone occurred once. This chain links TRBV9 with TRBJ2-5, with D possibly matching TRBD2 (7 bases). The CDR3 sequence is 16 residues long. CDR1 is SGDLS, CDR2 YYNGEE, per germline. V lost 4 bases to trimming and J lost 5 bases, with 21 bases between them. The CDR3 here is CASSPLPPRGGETQYF. The CDR3 DNA follows: TGTGCCAGCAGCCCTCTTCCCCCCAGGGGAGGGGAGACCCAGTACTTC. Combining the CDR3 with reference TRBV9 and TRBJ2-5 gives the whole variable domain DSGVTQTPKHLITATGQRVTLRCSPRSGDLSVYWYQQSLDQGLQFLIQYYNGEERAKGNILERFSAQQFPDLHSELNLSSLELGDSALYFCASSPLPPRGGETQYFGPGTRLLVL.

V gene TRBV21-1 combines with J gene TRBJ1-5; the DNA was not compared with TRBD1, the D call given in the table. TRBV21-1 is a pseudogene locus. This CDR3 has 20 amino acids. The CDR3 bases are TGTGCCAGCAGCAAAGCAGACTTGGGTGTCACAGGGACCTTCGGTCAGCCCCAGCATTTT. Residues: CASSKADLGVTGTFGQPQHF.

This chain uses TRBV5-1 with TRBJ2-2; TRBD2 matches 13 bases. V was clipped by 5 bases and J by 6 bases; unmatched bases: 4. The CDR3 extends over 15 amino acids. Germline CDR1 SGHRS, CDR2 YFSETQ. CDR3 nucleotide sequence: TGCGCCAGCAGGACTAGCGGGAGGATCGCCGGGGAGCTGTTTTTT. Residues: CASRTSGRIAGELFF. Complete variable domain (other parts from reference TRBV5-1 and TRBJ2-2): KAGVTQTPRYLIKTRGQQVTLSCSPISGHRSVSWYQQTPGQGLQFLFEYFSETQRNKGNFPGRFSGRQFSNSRSEMNVSTLELGDSALYLCASRTSGRIAGELFFGEGSRLTVL.